This section outlines one T cell receptor (beta chain) sequence together with its context. What it binds is unknown. This record comes from a study of cytomegalovirus exposure and HLA in healthy donors. Findings and caveats of the study: Some TCR beta chains (roughly 160 of them) were listed as cytomegalovirus-associated.

Assay: immunoSEQ multiplex PCR; the TCRdb copy retains only in-frame clones and omits some. Of about 360,000 clones listed, roughly 90% are singletons. Sequencing used PBMCs. This sequence was found in a woman under 30 in good health and CMV-seronegative.

The CDR3 sequence: CASGPFAGTGVNQPQHF. For the CDR3, the DNA is TGTGCCAGCGGACCCTTCGCCGGGACAGGGGTCAATCAGCCCCAGCATTTT. This chain joins TRBV27 and TRBJ1-5; 10 positions agree with TRBD1. This CDR3 has 17 amino acids. Germline CDR1 reads MNHEY; CDR2 reads SMNVEV (reference sequence). Trimming cost V 8 bases and J 3 bases; bases outside gene matches: 13.